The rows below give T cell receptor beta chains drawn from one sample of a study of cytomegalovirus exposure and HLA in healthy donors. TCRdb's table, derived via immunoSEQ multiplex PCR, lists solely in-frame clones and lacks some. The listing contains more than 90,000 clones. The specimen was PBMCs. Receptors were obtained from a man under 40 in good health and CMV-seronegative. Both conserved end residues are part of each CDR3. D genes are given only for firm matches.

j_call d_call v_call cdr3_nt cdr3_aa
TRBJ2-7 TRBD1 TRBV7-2 TGTGCCAGCAGCTTAGTAGGAGGGACAGGGGGCCTTGGCAAGCAGTACTTC CASSLVGGTGGLGKQYF
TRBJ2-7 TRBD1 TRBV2 TGTGCCAGCCACGACAGGGGGGACACCTACGAGCAGTACTTC CASHDRGDTYEQYF
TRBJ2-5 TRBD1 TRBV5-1 TGCGCCAGCAGCAAGGGGACAGGGCCATCGGAGACCCAGTACTTC CASSKGTGPSETQYF
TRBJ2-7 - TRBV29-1 TGCAGCGCCTCGCGGGGTTCCTACGAGCAGTACTTC CSASRGSYEQYF
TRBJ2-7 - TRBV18 TGTGCCAGCTCACGCCTTCTTGGAACGGGGAATGCCTACGAGCAGTACTTC CASSRLLGTGNAYEQYF
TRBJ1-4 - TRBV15 TGTGCCACCAGCAGAGATCCTCGGGAAAAACTGTTTTTT CATSRDPREKLFF
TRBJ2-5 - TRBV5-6 TGTGCCAGCAGCTTGGCGTATCAAGAGACCCAGTACTTC CASSLAYQETQYF
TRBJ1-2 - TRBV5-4 TGTGCCAGCAGCTTAGGACTCCCTTCCAACTATGGCTACACCTTC CASSLGLPSNYGYTF
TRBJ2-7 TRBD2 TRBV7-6 TGTGCCAGCAGCTTAGGTCCGGCTAGCGGTACCTACGAGCAGTACTTC CASSLGPASGTYEQYF
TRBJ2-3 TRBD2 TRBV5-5 TGTGCCAGCAGCTTGGGAGTAGCGGGGGGCACAGATACGCAGTATTTT CASSLGVAGGTDTQYF
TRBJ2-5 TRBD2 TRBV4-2 TGTGCCAGCAGCCGAGCACTAGCGAACTTGGGAGAGACCCAGTACTTC CASSRALANLGETQYF
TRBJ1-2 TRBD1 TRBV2 TGTGCCAGCAAGCCGTTCACAGGACAGGGGGTGCTGTCGGGCTACACCTTC CASKPFTGQGVLSGYTF
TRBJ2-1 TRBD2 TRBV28 TGTGCCAGCAGTTTAGGGGAGGGGAATGAGCAGTTCTTC CASSLGEGNEQFF
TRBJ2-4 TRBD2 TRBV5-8 TGTGCCAGCAGCTTGGTACTAGCGGGGGGTAAAAACATTCAGTACTTC CASSLVLAGGKNIQYF
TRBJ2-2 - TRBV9 TGTGCCAGCAGCGTAGACCCGAGGGGGACCGGGGAGCTGTTTTTT CASSVDPRGTGELFF
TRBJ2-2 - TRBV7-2 TGTGCCAGCAGCTTAACGGCGGCAATCACCGGGGAGCTGTTTTTT CASSLTAAITGELFF
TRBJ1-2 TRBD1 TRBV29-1 TGCAGCGTCTATGGACAGGCGAGCCTTAACTATGGCTACACCTTC CSVYGQASLNYGYTF
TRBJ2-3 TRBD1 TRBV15 TGTGCCACCAGCAGAAGGACAGGAGGTACAGATACGCAGTATTTT CATSRRTGGTDTQYF
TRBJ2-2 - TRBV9 TGTGCCAGCAGGGAGGGGCCCGCCGGGGAGCTGTTTTTT CASREGPAGELFF
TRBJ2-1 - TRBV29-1 TGCAGCGGAGTAGCGGACACCGATAGAAGATACAATGAGCAGTTCTTC CSGVADTDRRYNEQFF
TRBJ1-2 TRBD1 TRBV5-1 TGCGCCAGCAGCACGGGGACAGAACCTGGCTACACCTTC CASSTGTEPGYTF
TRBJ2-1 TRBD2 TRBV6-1 TGTGCCAGCAGTCTCGTAGCGGGGGGGCACAATGAGCAGTTCTTC CASSLVAGGHNEQFF
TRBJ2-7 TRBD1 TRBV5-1 TGCGCCAGCAGCCCAGGACAGGGCAGCGACTACGAGCAGTACTTC CASSPGQGSDYEQYF
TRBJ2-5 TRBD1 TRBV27 TGTGCCAGCAGTTTATGGCCGACAGGGGGCTATGAGACCCAGTACTTC CASSLWPTGGYETQYF
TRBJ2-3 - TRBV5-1 TGCGCCAGCCGAGAGCGGGCCAGCACAGATACGCAGTATTTT CASRERASTDTQYF
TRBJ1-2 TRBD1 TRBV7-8 TGTGCCAGCAGTCGAGACAGGGCCTATGGCTACACCTTC CASSRDRAYGYTF
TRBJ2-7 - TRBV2 TGTGCCAGCAGTGATCAGGGTCAGTCCTACGAGCAGTACTTC CASSDQGQSYEQYF
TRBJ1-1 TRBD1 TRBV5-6 TGTGCCAGCAGCTCCGTCGACAGGGACAACACTGAAGCTTTCTTT CASSSVDRDNTEAFF
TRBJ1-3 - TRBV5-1 TGCGCCAGCAGCTCGGACACCGCTGGAAACACCATATATTTT CASSSDTAGNTIYF
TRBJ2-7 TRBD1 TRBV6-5 TGTGCCAGCAGTTACTCCCGAACAGGGGACTCCTACGAGCAGTACTTC CASSYSRTGDSYEQYF
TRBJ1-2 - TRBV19 TGTGCCACCTGGAGGGAGAGTGATGGCTACACCTTC CATWRESDGYTF
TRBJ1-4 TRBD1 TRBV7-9 TGTGCCAGCAGCCCTCAGGGGGCTACGGACTTTAATGAAAAACTGTTTTTT CASSPQGATDFNEKLFF
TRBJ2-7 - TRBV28 TGTGCCAGCAGTGCCGCCTACGAGCAGTACTTC CASSAAYEQYF